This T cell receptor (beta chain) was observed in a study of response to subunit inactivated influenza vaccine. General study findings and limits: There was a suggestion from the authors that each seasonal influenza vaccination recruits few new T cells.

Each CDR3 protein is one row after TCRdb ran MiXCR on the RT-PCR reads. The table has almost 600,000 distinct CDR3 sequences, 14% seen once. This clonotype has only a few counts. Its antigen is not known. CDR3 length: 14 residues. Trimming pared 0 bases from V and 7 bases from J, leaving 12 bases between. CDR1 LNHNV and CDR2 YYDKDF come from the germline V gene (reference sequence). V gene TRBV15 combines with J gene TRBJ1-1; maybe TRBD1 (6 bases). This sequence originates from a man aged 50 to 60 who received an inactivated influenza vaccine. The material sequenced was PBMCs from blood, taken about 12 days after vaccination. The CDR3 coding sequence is TGTGCCACCAGCAGAGATGCCGGGACATTTGAAGCTTTCTTT. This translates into CATSRDAGTFEAFF.